This paragraph reports one TCR beta chain. These data belong to a study of technical replicates of blood from a few donors. TCRdb's copy holds only in-frame clones and misses some; the assay was immunoSEQ multiplex PCR. This table holds about 59,000 clones, about 94% found once. V was pared by 7 bases and J by 1 base, with 10 bases between. CDR1 and CDR2 (germline): SQVTM, ANQGSEA. The CDR3 loop spans 12 amino acids. The J gene is TRBJ1-1, the V gene TRBV29-1; D is unresolved. Sequenced input: PBMCs. The clonotype originates from a human donor in good health. Some clones in this sample may be carry-over from other donors' samples. The CDR3 coding sequence is TGCAGCGGCAGATTTGAGAACACTGAAGCTTTCTTT. It specifies CSGRFENTEAFF.